This entry concerns a single TCR beta chain. Its ends do not fully match the called genes, so a read error is possible. This entry comes from a study of T cell responses to AZD1222 COVID-19 vaccine. Data came from immunoSEQ multiplex PCR; TCRdb stores just in-frame clones and leaves some out. The sample yields 150,000 to 200,000 clones, over 70% seen once. This CDR3 comprises 12 residues. Germline V CDR1 and CDR2: MNHNY, SVGAGI (reference sequence). The sample consisted of peripheral blood, taken on day 0 of MenACWY control vaccination. The genes are TRBV6-6 and TRBJ2-7, with 7 bases matching TRBD1. This TCR derives from an adult in good health. The CDR3 region has the DNA TGTGCCAGCAGTCACCCAGGGGGACACCTTGACTTC. Translating gives CASSHPGGHLDF.